Presented here are 3 T cell receptor beta chains from one specimen sequenced in a study of blood T cell repertoires in COVID-19. Produced via immunoSEQ multiplex PCR; TCRdb's table is partial and in-frame only. The sample has approximately 300,000 clones, 87% seen once. Sequencing was carried out using PBMCs or T cells enriched from blood (not recorded which). Source of these receptors: a woman in her 30s who had recovered from COVID-19.

The chain couples TRBV7-9 to TRBJ1-1; D may be TRBD1 (5 bases). Germline CDR1 is SEHNR and CDR2 is FQNEAQ (reference sequence). V was trimmed by 0 bases and J by 1 base, leaving 9 bases between them. The CDR3 is made up of 15 amino acids. CDR3 bases: TGTGCCAGCAGCTTAGCCGCAGGGAAGAACACTGAAGCTTTCTTT. Translation gives CASSLAAGKNTEAFF.

The chain carries TRBV5-4 and TRBJ2-5; D is perhaps TRBD1 (5 bases). Trimming removed 4 bases at V and 3 bases at J, with 16 bases between. The CDR3 length is 15 residues. Germline-derived CDR1 and CDR2 are SGHNT and YYREEE (reference sequence). Here the CDR3 DNA reads TGTGCCAGCAGCGGGGCCGGCGGAGCTAAAGAGACCCAGTACTTC. This encodes CASSGAGGAKETQYF.

V gene TRBV7-3 combines with J gene TRBJ1-1; the D is unclear. This CDR3 is built from 12 residues. CDR1 is SGHTA, CDR2 FQGTGA, per germline. Trimming stripped 1 base from V and 7 bases from J, with 7 bases between. CDR3 residues: CASSLRGSEAFF. For the CDR3, the DNA is TGTGCCAGCAGCTTAAGAGGCAGTGAAGCTTTCTTT.